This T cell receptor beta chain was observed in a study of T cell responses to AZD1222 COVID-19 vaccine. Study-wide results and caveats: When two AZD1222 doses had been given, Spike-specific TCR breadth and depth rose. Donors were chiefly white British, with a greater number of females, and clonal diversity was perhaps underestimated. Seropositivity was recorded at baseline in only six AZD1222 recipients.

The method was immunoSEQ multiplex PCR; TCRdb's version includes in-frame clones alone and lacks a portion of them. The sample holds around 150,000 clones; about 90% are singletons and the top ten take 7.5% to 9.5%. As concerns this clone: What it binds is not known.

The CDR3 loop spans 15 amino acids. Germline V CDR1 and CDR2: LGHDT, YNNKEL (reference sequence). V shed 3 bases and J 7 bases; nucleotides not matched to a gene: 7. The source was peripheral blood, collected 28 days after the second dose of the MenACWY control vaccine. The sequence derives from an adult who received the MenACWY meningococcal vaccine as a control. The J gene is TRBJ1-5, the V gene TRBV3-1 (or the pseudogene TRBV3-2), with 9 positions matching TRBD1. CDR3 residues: CASSQAGQGYQPQHF. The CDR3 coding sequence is TGTGCCAGCAGCCAGGCGGGACAGGGTTACCAGCCCCAGCATTTT.